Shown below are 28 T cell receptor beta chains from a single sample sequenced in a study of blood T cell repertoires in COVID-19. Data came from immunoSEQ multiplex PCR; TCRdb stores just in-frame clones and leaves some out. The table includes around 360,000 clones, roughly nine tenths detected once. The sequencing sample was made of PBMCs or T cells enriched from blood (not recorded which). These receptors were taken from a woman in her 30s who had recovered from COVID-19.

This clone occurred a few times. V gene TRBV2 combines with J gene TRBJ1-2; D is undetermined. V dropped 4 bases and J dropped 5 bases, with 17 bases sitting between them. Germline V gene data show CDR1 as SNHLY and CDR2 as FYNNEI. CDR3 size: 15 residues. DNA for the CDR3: TGTGCCAGCAGTGGAAGGGAGCAGGACCTTTATGGCTACACCTTC. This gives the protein CASSGREQDLYGYTF.

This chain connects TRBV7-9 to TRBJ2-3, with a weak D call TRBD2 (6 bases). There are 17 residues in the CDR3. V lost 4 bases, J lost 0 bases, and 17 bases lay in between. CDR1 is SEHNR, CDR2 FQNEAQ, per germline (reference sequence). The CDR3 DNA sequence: TGTGCCAGCAGCTCGGCATTAGCGGAGACTAGCACAGATACGCAGTATTTT. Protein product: CASSSALAETSTDTQYF.

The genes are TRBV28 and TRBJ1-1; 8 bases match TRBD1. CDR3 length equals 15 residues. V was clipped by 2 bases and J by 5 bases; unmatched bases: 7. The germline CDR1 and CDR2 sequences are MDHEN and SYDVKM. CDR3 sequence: CASSLGGQGGTEAFF. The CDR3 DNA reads TGTGCCAGCAGTTTAGGAGGACAGGGAGGGACTGAAGCTTTCTTT. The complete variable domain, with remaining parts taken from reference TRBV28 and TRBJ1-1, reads DVKVTQSSRYLVKRTGEKVFLECVQDMDHENMFWYRQDPGLGLRLIYFSYDVKMKEKGDIPEGYSVSREKKERFSLILESASTNQTSMYLCASSLGGQGGTEAFFGQGTRLTVV.

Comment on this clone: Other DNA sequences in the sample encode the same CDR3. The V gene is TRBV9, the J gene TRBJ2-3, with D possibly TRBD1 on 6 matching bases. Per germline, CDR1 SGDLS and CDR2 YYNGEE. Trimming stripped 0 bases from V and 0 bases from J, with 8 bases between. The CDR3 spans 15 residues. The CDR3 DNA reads TGTGCCAGCAGCGTAGGTGGGGGCAGCACAGATACGCAGTATTTT. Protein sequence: CASSVGGGSTDTQYF.

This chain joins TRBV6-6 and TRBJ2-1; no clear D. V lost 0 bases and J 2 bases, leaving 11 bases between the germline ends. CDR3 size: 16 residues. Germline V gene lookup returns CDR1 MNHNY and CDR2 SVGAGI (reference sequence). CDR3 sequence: CASSYSVLGPYNEQFF. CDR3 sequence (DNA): TGTGCCAGCAGTTACTCTGTATTGGGCCCCTACAATGAGCAGTTCTTC.

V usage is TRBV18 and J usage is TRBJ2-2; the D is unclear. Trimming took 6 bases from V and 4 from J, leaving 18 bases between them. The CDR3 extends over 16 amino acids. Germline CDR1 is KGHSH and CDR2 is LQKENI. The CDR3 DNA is TGTGCCAGCTCCCCCACGGAAGCGACGGCCACCGGGGAGCTGTTTTTT. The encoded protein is CASSPTEATATGELFF.

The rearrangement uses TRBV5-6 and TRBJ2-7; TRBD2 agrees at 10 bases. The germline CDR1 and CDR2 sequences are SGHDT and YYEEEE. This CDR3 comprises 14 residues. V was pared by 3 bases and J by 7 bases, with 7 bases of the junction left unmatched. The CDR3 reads CASSWGLASGEQYF. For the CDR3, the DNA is TGTGCCAGCAGCTGGGGACTAGCGTCGGGAGAGCAGTACTTC.

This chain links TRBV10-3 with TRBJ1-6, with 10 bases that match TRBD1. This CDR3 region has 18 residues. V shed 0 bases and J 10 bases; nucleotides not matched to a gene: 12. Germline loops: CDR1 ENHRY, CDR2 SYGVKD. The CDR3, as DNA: TGTGCCATCAGTGAGTCTCTTTTCCGCCGGGACAGGGGCTCACCCCTCCACTTT. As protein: CAISESLFRRDRGSPLHF.

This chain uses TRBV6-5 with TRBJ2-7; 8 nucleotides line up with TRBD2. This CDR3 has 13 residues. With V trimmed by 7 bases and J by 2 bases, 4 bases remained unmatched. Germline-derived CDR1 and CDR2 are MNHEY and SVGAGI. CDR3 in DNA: TGTGCCAGCACCCCGGGACTAGCCTACGAGCAGTACTTC. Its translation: CASTPGLAYEQYF.

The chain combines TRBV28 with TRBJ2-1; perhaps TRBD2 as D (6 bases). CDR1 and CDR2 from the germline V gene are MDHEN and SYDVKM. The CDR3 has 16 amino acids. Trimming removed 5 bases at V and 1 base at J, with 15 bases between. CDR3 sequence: CASSPVAEVSYNEQFF. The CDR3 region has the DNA TGTGCCAGCAGTCCGGTAGCGGAAGTATCCTACAATGAGCAGTTCTTC. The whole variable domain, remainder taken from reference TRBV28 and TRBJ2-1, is DVKVTQSSRYLVKRTGEKVFLECVQDMDHENMFWYRQDPGLGLRLIYFSYDVKMKEKGDIPEGYSVSREKKERFSLILESASTNQTSMYLCASSPVAEVSYNEQFFGPGTRLTVL.

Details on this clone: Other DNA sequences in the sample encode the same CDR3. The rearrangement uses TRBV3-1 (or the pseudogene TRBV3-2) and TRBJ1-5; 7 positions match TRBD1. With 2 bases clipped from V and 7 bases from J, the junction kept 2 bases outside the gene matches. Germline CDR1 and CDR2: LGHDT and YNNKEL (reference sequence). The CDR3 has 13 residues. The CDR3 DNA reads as TGTGCCAGCAGCCAAACAGGGGACCAGCCCCAGCATTTT. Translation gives CASSQTGDQPQHF.

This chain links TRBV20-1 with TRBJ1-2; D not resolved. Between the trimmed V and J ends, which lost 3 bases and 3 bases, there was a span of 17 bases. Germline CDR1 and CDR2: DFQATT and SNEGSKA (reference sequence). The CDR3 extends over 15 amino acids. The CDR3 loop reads CSASLGSGMDYGYTF. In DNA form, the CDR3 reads TGCAGTGCTAGTCTGGGGTCCGGGATGGACTATGGCTACACCTTC.

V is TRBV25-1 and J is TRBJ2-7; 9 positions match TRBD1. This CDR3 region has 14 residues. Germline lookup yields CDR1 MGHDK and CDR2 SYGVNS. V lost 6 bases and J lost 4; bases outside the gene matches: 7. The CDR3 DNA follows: TGTGCCAGCAGAGAACCGGGACAGGGATACGAGCAGTACTTC. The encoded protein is CASREPGQGYEQYF.

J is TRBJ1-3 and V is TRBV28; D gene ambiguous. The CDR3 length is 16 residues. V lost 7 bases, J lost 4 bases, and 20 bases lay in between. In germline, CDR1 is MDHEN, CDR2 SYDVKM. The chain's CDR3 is CASTSGWGAFGNTIYF. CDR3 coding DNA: TGTGCCAGCACCTCAGGTTGGGGAGCTTTCGGAAACACCATATATTTT.

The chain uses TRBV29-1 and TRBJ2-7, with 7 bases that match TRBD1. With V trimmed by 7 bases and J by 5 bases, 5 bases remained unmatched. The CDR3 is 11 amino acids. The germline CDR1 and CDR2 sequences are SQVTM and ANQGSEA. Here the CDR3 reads CSARTGNEQYF. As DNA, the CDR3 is TGCAGCGCGCGGACAGGAAACGAGCAGTACTTC.

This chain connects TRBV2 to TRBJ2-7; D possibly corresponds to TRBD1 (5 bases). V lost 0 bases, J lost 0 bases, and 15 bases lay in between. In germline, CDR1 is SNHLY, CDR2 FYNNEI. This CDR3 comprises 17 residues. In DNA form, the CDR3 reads TGTGCCAGCAGTGAAGCCGCCATCTGGACAAGCTCCTACGAGCAGTACTTC. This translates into CASSEAAIWTSSYEQYF.

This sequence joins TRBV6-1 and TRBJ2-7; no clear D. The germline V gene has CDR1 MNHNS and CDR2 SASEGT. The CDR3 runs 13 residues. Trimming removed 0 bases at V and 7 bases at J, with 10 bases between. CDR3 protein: CASSEAARFEQYF. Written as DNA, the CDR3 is TGTGCCAGCAGTGAAGCAGCCCGGTTTGAGCAGTACTTC.

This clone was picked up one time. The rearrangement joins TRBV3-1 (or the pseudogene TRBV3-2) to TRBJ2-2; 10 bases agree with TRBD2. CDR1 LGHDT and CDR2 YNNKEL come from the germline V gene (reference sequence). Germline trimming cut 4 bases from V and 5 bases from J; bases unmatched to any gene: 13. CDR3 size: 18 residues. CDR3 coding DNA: TGTGCCAGCAGCCCCCGGGGTAGCGGGGGGATTGGGACCGGGGAGCTGTTTTTT. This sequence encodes CASSPRGSGGIGTGELFF.

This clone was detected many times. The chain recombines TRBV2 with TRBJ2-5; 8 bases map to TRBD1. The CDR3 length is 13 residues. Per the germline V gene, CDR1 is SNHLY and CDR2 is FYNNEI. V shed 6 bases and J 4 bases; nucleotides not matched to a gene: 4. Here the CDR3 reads CASSGQGIETQYF. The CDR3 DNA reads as TGTGCCAGCAGCGGACAGGGTATAGAGACCCAGTACTTC.

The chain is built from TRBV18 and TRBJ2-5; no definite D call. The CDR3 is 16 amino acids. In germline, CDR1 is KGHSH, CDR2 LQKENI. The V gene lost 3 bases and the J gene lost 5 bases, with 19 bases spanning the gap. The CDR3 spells CASSPVVAQARETQYF. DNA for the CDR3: TGTGCCAGCTCACCTGTGGTAGCCCAAGCAAGGGAGACCCAGTACTTC.

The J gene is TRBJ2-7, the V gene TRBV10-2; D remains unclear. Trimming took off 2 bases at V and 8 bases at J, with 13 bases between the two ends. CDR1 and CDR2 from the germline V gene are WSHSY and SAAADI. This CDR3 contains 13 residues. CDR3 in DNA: TGCGCCAGCAGTGAGGATGCGGAGTTTCAGCAGTACTTC. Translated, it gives CASSEDAEFQQYF.

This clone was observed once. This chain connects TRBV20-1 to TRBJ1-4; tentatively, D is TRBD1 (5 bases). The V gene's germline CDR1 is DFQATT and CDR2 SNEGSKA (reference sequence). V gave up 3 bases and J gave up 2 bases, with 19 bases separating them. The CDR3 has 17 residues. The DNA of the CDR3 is TGCAGTGCTAGTGACCATGGGCAGGGAACTACTAATGAAAAACTGTTTTTT. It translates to CSASDHGQGTTNEKLFF.

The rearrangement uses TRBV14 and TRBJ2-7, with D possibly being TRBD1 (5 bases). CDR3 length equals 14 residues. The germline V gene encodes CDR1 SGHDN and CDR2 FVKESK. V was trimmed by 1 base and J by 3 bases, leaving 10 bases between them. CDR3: CASSQVFRVYEQYF. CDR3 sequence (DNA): TGTGCCAGCAGCCAAGTCTTCAGGGTCTACGAGCAGTACTTC.

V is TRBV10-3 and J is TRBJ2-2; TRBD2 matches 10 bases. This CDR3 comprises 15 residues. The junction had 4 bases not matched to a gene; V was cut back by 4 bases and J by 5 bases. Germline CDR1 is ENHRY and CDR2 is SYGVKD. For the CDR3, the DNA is TGTGCCATCAGTGGGACTAGCGGAGTTACCGGGGAGCTGTTTTTT. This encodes CAISGTSGVTGELFF.

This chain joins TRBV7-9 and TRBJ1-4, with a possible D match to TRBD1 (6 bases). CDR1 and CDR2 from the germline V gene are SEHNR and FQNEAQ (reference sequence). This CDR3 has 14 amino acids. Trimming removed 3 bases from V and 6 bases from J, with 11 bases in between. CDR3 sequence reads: CASSFTGFDEKLFF. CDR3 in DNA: TGTGCCAGCAGCTTCACAGGGTTTGATGAAAAACTGTTTTTT.

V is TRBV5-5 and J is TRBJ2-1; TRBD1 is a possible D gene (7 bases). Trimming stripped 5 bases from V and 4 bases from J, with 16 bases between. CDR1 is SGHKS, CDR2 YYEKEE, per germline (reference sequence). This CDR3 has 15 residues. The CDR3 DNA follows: TGTGCCAGCAGACGGGGCGGGACAGCTTACAATGAGCAGTTCTTC. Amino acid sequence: CASRRGGTAYNEQFF.

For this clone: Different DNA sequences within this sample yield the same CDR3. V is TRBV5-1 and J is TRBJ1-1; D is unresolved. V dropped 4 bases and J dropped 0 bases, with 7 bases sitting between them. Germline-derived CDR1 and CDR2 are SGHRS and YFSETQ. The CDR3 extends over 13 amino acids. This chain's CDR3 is CASSLGVNTEAFF. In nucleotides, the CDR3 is TGCGCCAGCAGCCTTGGAGTGAACACTGAAGCTTTCTTT.

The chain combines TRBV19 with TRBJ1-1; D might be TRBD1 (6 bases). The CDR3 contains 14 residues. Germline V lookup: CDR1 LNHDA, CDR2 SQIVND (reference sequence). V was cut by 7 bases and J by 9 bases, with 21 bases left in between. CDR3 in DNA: TGTGCCAGTACCACCGGGGGGCCAGGGCCTCAAGCTTTCTTT. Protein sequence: CASTTGGPGPQAFF.